This record looks at one TCR beta chain sequence and its context. The target of this receptor is not known. Per-nucleotide qualities are absent, and no much larger clonotype sits a single base away. Ficoll-Paque density gradient centrifugation was used to isolate PBMCs. The data were produced on an Illumina NovaSeq 6000. cDNA libraries for TCRalpha and TCRbeta were prepared by 5'RACE using constant-segment primers, with sample barcodes and unique molecular identifiers added. Trizol reagent was used to extract RNA from every sample. Amplification of the libraries took two PCR steps, and the second step added a second sample barcode plus Illumina TruSeq adapters. Sequencing of libraries was performed on an Illumina NovaSeq with 2 x 150 bp paired-end reads. The authors' analysis ran thus. With migec v1.2.7, reads were demultiplexed and then collapsed into UMI-guided consensus sequences. Using mixcr v2.1.11, the UMI consensuses were aligned to TRA and TRB V and J templates and assembled into clonotypes. A clonotype was counted as expanded or contracted only if both edgeR and NoisET called the change significant, with noise models trained on biological replicates. edgeR calls used a false discovery rate-adjusted p below 0.01 and a log2 fold-change threshold of 1. PCA with hierarchical clustering of max-normalized trajectories of the 1000 most abundant clonotypes was used as exploratory dynamics analysis. Separately sequenced CD4+ and CD8+ repertoires were used to assign the CD4 or CD8 phenotype of responding clones. TCRdb reprocessed the public reads (quality trimming at Q25 with fastp, clone calling with MiXCR) and kept in-frame beta chains. Duplicate CDR3 protein sequences are folded into a single record with the most common DNA and genes. The V and J calls and clone size come from TCRdb's table, not from the authors' own analysis. This sample has about 270,000 distinct CDR3 sequences in its table, and 16% of those were observed once. The top ten clonotypes cover 22% of the sample.

This sample stems from a study of T-cell memory formation after mild COVID-19 (dated by TCRdb to the early 2020s). Some background on the complete study: TCR sequence clusters from the two donors were largely donor specific. The cohort comprised two young, previously healthy adult volunteers, one female and one male. In a couple of donors, T-cell clones that expanded and contracted after mild COVID-19 were followed by sequencing TCRalpha and TCRbeta repertoires longitudinally.

The full study reports these points: Only a couple of mild cases were covered by the study, and larger cohorts that include severe cases with pre-infection samples were considered necessary. SARS-CoV-2 specificity of the second-wave clones peaking on day 37 was not confirmed. Contracting CD4+ clones were located mainly in the CM and EM memory subsets, whereas CD8+ clones were found to be enriched in EMRA. Some responding clones were detected in pre-infection memory, suggesting pre-existing cross-reactive memory T cells joined the SARS-CoV-2 response. Clones that contracted from day 15 to 85 showed balanced CD4/CD8 phenotypes, whereas a second wave of clones that expanded from day 15 to 37 leaned towards CD4+.

CDR1 and CDR2, looked up from the germline V gene, are SQVTM and ANQGSEA. V is pared back by 7 bases and J by 1 base, with 10 bases lying between the germline termini. From cysteine to phenylalanine, the CDR3 is 12 amino acids long. The only DNA kept is the CDR3, 36 bases in frame from the first base. This chain joins TRBV29-1 to TRBJ2-5, with the D gene not confidently named. Sequencing used PBMCs or a T cell subset sorted from them (not recorded which). The TCR was taken from a man aged 18 to 35 who had mild COVID-19 (a few samples of this study predate the infection). The sample titles of this study are shuffled in the database, so cell type and time point are left out; the donor was told from shared clones. The sequenced DNA: TGCAGCGCAGAACAGTTCCAAGAGACCCAGTACTTC. This gives the protein CSAEQFQETQYF. Extended through the reference TRBV29-1 and TRBJ2-5 proteins, this CDR3 yields the full variable domain: SAVISQKPSRDICQRGTSLTIQCQVDSQVTMMFWYRQQPGQSLTLIATANQGSEATYESGFVIDKFPISRPNLTFSTLTVSNMSPEDSSIYLCSAEQFQETQYFGPGTRLLVL.